What follows are 12 T cell receptor beta chains derived from one specimen sequenced in a study of OX40 agonist ivuxolimab in advanced cancers. Profiled with immunoSEQ multiplex PCR; TCRdb holds only in-frame clones, not every one. The table records 45,000 to 55,000 clones, around 88% of them present only once. The specimen was CD4+ or CD8+ T cells sorted from blood, collected in a trial of the OX40 agonist ivuxolimab. The receptors here all came from an adult with an advanced solid tumor such as melanoma, head and neck, liver or kidney cancer.

Comment on this clone: The DNA is omitted, as the CDR3 cannot be located on it reliably, and the CDR3 follows TCRdb's listing. The genes are TRBV9 and TRBJ1-4; the D call TRBD1 from the table was never checked on the DNA. The CDR3 totals 14 residues, both ends included. CDR1 SGDLS and CDR2 YYNGEE come from the germline V gene. CDR3 in amino acids: CASSVGQGAKGDFF.

This chain connects TRBV10-3 to TRBJ2-1; the D call may be TRBD1 or TRBD2 (5 bases each). This CDR3 spans 16 amino acids. CDR1 ENHRY and CDR2 SYGVKD come from the germline V gene. V shed 10 bases and J shed 8 bases, with 27 bases lying between them. This CDR3 reads CATCPPGTTGIDEQFF. The CDR3 coding sequence is TGTGCCACCTGCCCGCCCGGGACCACTGGAATCGATGAGCAGTTCTTC.

CDR3 sequence reads: CASSYIGTGENIQYF. As DNA, the CDR3 is TGTGCCAGCAGTTACATCGGGACAGGGGAAAACATTCAGTACTTC. The chain uses TRBV27 and TRBJ2-4, with 10 bases fitting TRBD1. The CDR3 extends over 15 amino acids. In germline, CDR1 is MNHEY, CDR2 SMNVEV (reference sequence). Germline trimming cut 4 bases from V and 5 bases from J; bases unmatched to any gene: 5.

The V and J genes are TRBV28 and TRBJ2-1; TRBD2 might be the D (6 bases). The V and J ends lost 6 bases and 3 bases respectively, with 15 bases between them. This CDR3 has 15 amino acids. The V gene's germline CDR1 is MDHEN and CDR2 SYDVKM. The CDR3 nucleotides read TGTGCCAGCAGGTCTAGCGCCTCCTTCTACAATGAGCAGTTCTTC. Translation: CASRSSASFYNEQFF.

The V gene is TRBV9, the J gene TRBJ2-7; 11 bases match TRBD2. CDR1 is SGDLS, CDR2 YYNGEE, per germline. V was clipped by 3 bases and J by 7 bases; unmatched bases: 15. The CDR3 has 17 amino acids. For the CDR3, the DNA is TGTGCCAGCAGCGCCCATCACGGGACTAGCGGTCCCTTGGAGCAGTACTTC. It specifies CASSAHHGTSGPLEQYF. The full variable domain, rest sourced from reference TRBV9 and TRBJ2-7, is DSGVTQTPKHLITATGQRVTLRCSPRSGDLSVYWYQQSLDQGLQFLIQYYNGEERAKGNILERFSAQQFPDLHSELNLSSLELGDSALYFCASSAHHGTSGPLEQYFGPGTRLTVT.

A single count supports this clone. The rearrangement joins TRBV9 to TRBJ1-3; D may be TRBD1 (5 bases). Germline V gene sequence: CDR1 SGDLS, CDR2 YYNGEE. This CDR3 spans 15 amino acids. The V end lost 0 bases, the J end lost 0 bases, and 7 bases lay between the germline ends. Here the CDR3 DNA reads TGTGCCAGCAGCGTAGTTGACAGCTCTGGAAACACCATATATTTT. Amino acid sequence: CASSVVDSSGNTIYF.

This rearrangement joins TRBV6-5 to TRBJ1-3, with 7 bases matching TRBD1. From germline, CDR1 is MNHEY and CDR2 SVGAGI. The CDR3 totals 16 residues. The V gene end was trimmed by 3 bases and the J gene end by 0 bases; junction bases not matched to a gene: 5. Here the CDR3 DNA reads TGTGCCAGCAGTTATTCGGGACAGCACTCTGGAAACACCATATATTTT. Translating gives CASSYSGQHSGNTIYF.

The rearrangement links TRBV7-8 to TRBJ2-7, with no clear D. The V end was cut by 5 bases, the J end by 3 bases, with 8 bases between. Germline loops: CDR1 SGHVS, CDR2 FQNEAQ. The CDR3 consists of 12 residues. CDR3 in DNA: TGTGCCAGCAGCCCGCCAGGCTACGAGCAGTACTTC. It is translated as CASSPPGYEQYF.

The chain uses TRBV7-9 and TRBJ1-4, with TRBD1 matching over 9 bases. From germline, CDR1 is SEHNR and CDR2 FQNEAQ (reference sequence). V shed 6 bases and J 7 bases; nucleotides not matched to a gene: 6. The CDR3 has 14 amino acids. CDR3 DNA sequence: TGTGCCAGCAGGTCGACAGGGGGTCTTGAAAAACTGTTTTTT. This gives the protein CASRSTGGLEKLFF.

The genes are TRBV19 and TRBJ1-4; possible D gene TRBD1, 6 bases. V gave up 4 bases and J gave up 8 bases, with 17 bases separating them. This CDR3 comprises 15 residues. The germline V gene has CDR1 LNHDA and CDR2 SQIVND (reference sequence). Here the CDR3 reads CASSKTRGALEKLFF. The CDR3 DNA sequence: TGTGCCAGTAGTAAAACTAGGGGGGCCCTAGAAAAACTGTTTTTT.

This chain uses TRBV19 with TRBJ2-1; maybe TRBD2 (5 bases). Germline loops: CDR1 LNHDA, CDR2 SQIVND (reference sequence). V gave up 4 bases and J gave up 3 bases, with 16 bases separating them. The CDR3 consists of 16 residues. In DNA, the CDR3 is TGTGCCAGTAGTACCATCGAAAGCGGCTACTACAATGAGCAGTTCTTC. It specifies CASSTIESGYYNEQFF.

The chain uses TRBV10-3 and TRBJ2-2; D uncertain. There are 14 residues in the CDR3. Germline CDR1 ENHRY, CDR2 SYGVKD. Trimming cost V 3 bases and J 3 bases, with 8 bases left between them. DNA of the CDR3: TGTGCCATCAGTGAAAGGCCACACACCGGGGAGCTGTTTTTT. This encodes CAISERPHTGELFF.